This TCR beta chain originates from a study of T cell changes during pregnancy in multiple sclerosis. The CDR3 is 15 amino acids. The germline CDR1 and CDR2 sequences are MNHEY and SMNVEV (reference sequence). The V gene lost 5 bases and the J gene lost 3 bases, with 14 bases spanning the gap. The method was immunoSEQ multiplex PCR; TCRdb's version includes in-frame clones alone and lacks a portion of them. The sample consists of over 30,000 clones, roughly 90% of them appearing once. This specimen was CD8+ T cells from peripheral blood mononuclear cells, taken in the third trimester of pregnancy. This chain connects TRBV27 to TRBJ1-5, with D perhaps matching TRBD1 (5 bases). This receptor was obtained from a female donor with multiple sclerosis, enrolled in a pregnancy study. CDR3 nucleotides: TGTGCCAGCAGTCCCAGGTGGGGCGACAATCAGCCCCAGCATTTT. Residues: CASSPRWGDNQPQHF.